These 12 T cell receptor beta chains originate from one sample sequenced in a study of CD8 T cells in ankylosing spondylitis. TCRdb re-called the 5' RACE reads through MiXCR, storing one row per CDR3 protein. The sample has roughly 180,000 distinct CDR3 sequences, 9.8% seen once. The sample comprised blood, either unsorted or a sorted T cell fraction (not recorded which). The receptors were gathered from a female donor with ankylosing spondylitis or in good health (not recorded which).

V is TRBV6-2 or TRBV6-3 and J is TRBJ2-6; D unresolved. This CDR3 comprises 13 residues. The ends were cut back, 7 bases at V and 4 bases at J, with 8 bases in the middle. Germline V gene lookup returns CDR1 MNHEY and CDR2 SVGEGT. This chain's CDR3 is CASNPLGANVLTF. The DNA of the CDR3 is TGTGCCAGCAACCCTTTAGGGGCCAACGTCCTGACTTTC.

This clonotype was counted ten times or more. The V and J genes are TRBV12-3 or TRBV12-4 and TRBJ2-2; no definite D call. This CDR3 region has 13 residues. The V and J ends lost 6 bases and 4 bases respectively, with 9 bases between them. The CDR3 here is CASRLRGTGELFF. CDR3 in DNA: TGTGCCAGCAGGCTGCGAGGCACCGGGGAGCTGTTTTTT.

The V and J genes are TRBV27 and TRBJ2-7, with 10 nucleotides matching TRBD1. CDR3 length equals 14 residues. V lost 6 bases, J lost 6 bases, and 8 bases stayed unmatched. Germline assignment: CDR1 MNHEY and CDR2 SMNVEV (reference sequence). The CDR3 region has the DNA TGTGCCAGCAGCTTGGGACAGGGGCTCGGCGAGCAGTACTTC. This codes for CASSLGQGLGEQYF.

The chain joins TRBV6-2 or TRBV6-3 to TRBJ1-1, with D perhaps matching TRBD1 (6 bases). Between the trimmed V and J ends, which lost 6 bases and 6 bases, there was a span of 11 bases. The germline CDR1 and CDR2 sequences are MNHEY and SVGEGT. This CDR3 spans 12 amino acids. In DNA form, the CDR3 reads TGTGCCAGCAGACACAGGGTACCTGAAGCTTTCTTT. Amino acid sequence: CASRHRVPEAFF.

This clonotype has just a few counts. The genes are TRBV6-2 or TRBV6-3 and TRBJ2-2; 9 nucleotides align to TRBD2. This CDR3 has 16 residues. V trimming: 4 bases; J trimming: 6 bases; junction bases outside the gene matches: 9. The germline gives CDR1 MNHEY, CDR2 SVGEGT. The CDR3 nucleotides read TGTGCCAGCAGTTCCGCTCTAGCGGGAAAGGCCGGGGAGCTGTTTTTT. Residues: CASSSALAGKAGELFF.

This clonotype appeared a few times. The chain has TRBV30 and TRBJ1-1; the D gene is possibly TRBD1 (6 bases). Germline lookup yields CDR1 GTSNPN and CDR2 SVGIG (reference sequence). CDR3 size: 12 residues. Trimming took 3 bases from V and 7 from J, leaving 12 bases between them. The CDR3: CAWSDDRIEAFF. In DNA form, the CDR3 reads TGTGCCTGGAGCGACGACAGGATTGAAGCTTTCTTT.

The J gene is TRBJ2-2, the V gene TRBV11-1; D ambiguous. From germline, CDR1 is SGHAT and CDR2 FQDESV (reference sequence). V dropped 3 bases and J dropped 1 base, with 18 bases sitting between them. The CDR3 extends over 18 amino acids. The CDR3, as DNA: TGTGCCAGCAGCTTTCCTCTACCGTGGACCGTGAACACCGGGGAGCTGTTTTTT. Translation gives CASSFPLPWTVNTGELFF.

This clonotype was counted a few times. The V call is TRBV7-8, the J call TRBJ2-2, with D possibly TRBD1 on 5 matching bases. Deletions cut 5 bases from V and 6 bases from J, with 25 bases between. The germline gives CDR1 SGHVS, CDR2 FQNEAQ. This CDR3 spans 18 amino acids. CDR3 coding DNA: TGTGCCAGCAGCCCCGCCCTAAGGACATTTTACAGACCCGGGGAGCTGTTTTTT. This encodes CASSPALRTFYRPGELFF.

The chain carries TRBV6-5 and TRBJ2-5, with 7 bases lining up with TRBD2. The CDR3 extends over 16 amino acids. CDR1 and CDR2 (germline): MNHEY, SVGAGI. Trimming at V came to 2 bases and at J to 4 bases, leaving 10 bases not matched to a gene. The CDR3: CASSYTEGGRGETQYF. The DNA of the CDR3 is TGTGCCAGCAGTTACACGGAGGGAGGGCGCGGAGAGACCCAGTACTTC.

This clonotype appeared a few times. This chain joins TRBV19 and TRBJ2-2; tentative D call: TRBD2 (6 bases). V dropped 6 bases and J dropped 4 bases, with 9 bases sitting between them. This CDR3 region has 13 residues. Germline lookup yields CDR1 LNHDA and CDR2 SQIVND (reference sequence). The chain's CDR3 is CASSLTSTGELFF. CDR3 bases: TGTGCCAGTAGCCTGACTAGCACCGGGGAGCTGTTTTTT.

The chain has TRBV7-8 and TRBJ1-1; a possible D gene is TRBD1 (6 bases). Germline CDR1 and CDR2: SGHVS and FQNEAQ. V lost 3 bases and J 11 bases, leaving 13 bases between the germline ends. CDR3 size: 12 residues. The CDR3 is CASSFRGLGAFF. DNA for the CDR3: TGTGCCAGCAGCTTTCGGGGGCTCGGGGCTTTCTTT. The variable domain in full, completed from reference TRBV7-8 and TRBJ1-1, reads GAGVSQSPRYKVAKRGQDVALRCDPISGHVSLFWYQQALGQGPEFLTYFQNEAQLDKSGLPSDRFFAERPEGSVSTLKIQRTQQEDSAVYLCASSFRGLGAFFGQGTRLTVV.

V is TRBV19 and J is TRBJ1-2; D not resolved. Deletions cut 4 bases from V and 3 bases from J, with 15 bases between. The CDR3 is made up of 15 amino acids. The germline V gene encodes CDR1 LNHDA and CDR2 SQIVND (reference sequence). The CDR3 is CASSTEKVSDYGYTF. For the CDR3, the DNA is TGTGCCAGTAGTACTGAGAAGGTATCGGACTATGGCTACACCTTC.